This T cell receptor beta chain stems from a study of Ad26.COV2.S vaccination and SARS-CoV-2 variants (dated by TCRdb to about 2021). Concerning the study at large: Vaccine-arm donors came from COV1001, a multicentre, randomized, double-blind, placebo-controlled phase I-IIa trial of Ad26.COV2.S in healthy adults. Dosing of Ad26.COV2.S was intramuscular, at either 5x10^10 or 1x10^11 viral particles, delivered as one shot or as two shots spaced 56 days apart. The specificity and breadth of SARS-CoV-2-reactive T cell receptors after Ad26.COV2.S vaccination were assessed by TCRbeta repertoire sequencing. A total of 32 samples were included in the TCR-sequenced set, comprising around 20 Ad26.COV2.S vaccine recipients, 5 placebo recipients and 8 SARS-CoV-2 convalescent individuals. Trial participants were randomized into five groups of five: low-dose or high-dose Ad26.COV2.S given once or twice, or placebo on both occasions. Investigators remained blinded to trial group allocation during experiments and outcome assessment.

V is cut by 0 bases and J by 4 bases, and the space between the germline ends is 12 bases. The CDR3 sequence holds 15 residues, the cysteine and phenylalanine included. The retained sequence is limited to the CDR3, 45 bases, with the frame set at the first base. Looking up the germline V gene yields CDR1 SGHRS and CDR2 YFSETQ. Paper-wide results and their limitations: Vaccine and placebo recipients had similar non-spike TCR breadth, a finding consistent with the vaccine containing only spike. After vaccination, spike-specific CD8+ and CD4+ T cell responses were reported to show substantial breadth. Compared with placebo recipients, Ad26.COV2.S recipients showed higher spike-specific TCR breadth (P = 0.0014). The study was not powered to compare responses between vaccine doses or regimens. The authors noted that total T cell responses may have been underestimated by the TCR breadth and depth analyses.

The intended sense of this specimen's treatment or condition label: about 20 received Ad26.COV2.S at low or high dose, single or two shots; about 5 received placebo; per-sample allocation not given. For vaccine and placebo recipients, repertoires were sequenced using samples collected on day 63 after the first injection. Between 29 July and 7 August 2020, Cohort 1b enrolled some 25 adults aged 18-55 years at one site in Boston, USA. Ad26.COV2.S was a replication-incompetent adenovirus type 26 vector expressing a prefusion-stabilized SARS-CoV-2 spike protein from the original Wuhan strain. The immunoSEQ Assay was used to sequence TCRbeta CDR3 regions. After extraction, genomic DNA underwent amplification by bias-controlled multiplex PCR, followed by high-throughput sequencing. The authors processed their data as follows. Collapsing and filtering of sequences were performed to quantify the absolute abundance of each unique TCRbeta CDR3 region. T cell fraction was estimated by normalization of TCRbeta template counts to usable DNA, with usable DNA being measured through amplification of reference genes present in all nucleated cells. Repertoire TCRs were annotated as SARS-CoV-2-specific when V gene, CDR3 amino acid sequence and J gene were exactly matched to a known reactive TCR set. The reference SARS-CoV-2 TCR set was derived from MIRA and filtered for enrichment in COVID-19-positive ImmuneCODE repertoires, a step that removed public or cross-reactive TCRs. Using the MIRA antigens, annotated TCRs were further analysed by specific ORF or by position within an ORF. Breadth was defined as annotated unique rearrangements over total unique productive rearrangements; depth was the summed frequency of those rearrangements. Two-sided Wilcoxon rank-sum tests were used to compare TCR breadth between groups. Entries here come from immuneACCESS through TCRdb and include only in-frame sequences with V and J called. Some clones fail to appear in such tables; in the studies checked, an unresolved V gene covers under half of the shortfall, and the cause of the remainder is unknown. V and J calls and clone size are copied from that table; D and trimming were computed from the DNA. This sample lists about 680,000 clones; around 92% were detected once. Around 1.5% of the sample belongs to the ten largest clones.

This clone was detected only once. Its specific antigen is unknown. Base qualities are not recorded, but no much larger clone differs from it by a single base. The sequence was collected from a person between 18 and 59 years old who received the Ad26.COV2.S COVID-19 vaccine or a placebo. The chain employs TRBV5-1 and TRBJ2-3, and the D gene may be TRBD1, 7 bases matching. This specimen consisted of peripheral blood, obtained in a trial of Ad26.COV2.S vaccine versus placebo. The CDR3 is CASSLGQGGADTQYF. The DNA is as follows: TGCGCCAGCAGCTTGGGGCAGGGGGGCGCAGATACGCAGTATTTT.